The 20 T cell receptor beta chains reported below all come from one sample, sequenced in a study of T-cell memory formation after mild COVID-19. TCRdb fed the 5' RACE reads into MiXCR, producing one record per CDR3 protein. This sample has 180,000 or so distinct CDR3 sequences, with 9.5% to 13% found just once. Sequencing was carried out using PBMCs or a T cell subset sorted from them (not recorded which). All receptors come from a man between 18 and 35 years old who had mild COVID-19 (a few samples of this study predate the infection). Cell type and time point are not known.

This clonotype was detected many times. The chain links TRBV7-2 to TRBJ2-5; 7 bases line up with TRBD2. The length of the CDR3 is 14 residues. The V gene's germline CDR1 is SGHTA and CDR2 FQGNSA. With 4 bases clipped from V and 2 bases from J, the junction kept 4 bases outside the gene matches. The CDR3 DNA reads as TGTGCCAGCAGCTACAATAGCGGGCAAGAGACCCAGTACTTC. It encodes CASSYNSGQETQYF.

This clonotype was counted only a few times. The CDR3, as DNA: TGTGCCAGCAGTCCGGGGACAGGGATCGTACGCACAGATACGCAGTATTTT. It specifies CASSPGTGIVRTDTQYF. The genes are TRBV6-5 and TRBJ2-3; TRBD1 agrees at 9 bases. CDR1 and CDR2 (germline): MNHEY, SVGAGI. The ends lost 5 bases at V and 1 base at J; junction bases unmatched: 10. CDR3 length: 17 residues.

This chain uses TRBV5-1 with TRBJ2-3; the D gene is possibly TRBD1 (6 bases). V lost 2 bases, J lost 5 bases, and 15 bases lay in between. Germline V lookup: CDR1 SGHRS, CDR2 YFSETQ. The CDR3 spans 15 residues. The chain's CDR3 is CASSLTGPIGDTQYF. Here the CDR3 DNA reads TGCGCCAGCAGCTTAACAGGGCCGATAGGAGATACGCAGTATTTT.

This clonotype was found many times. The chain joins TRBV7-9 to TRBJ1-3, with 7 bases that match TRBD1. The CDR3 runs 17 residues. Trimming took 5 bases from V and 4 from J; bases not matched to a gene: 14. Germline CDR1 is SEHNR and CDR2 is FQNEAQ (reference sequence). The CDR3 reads CASSLGRSTGTGNTIYF. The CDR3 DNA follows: TGTGCCAGCAGCCTAGGCAGATCGACAGGGACCGGAAACACCATATATTTT.

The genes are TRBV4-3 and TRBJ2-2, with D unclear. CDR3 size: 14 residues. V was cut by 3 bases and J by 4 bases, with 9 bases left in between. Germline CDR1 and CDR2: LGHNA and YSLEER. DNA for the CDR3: TGCGCCAGCAGCCACGCAAGGGCCACCGGGGAGCTGTTTTTT. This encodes CASSHARATGELFF.

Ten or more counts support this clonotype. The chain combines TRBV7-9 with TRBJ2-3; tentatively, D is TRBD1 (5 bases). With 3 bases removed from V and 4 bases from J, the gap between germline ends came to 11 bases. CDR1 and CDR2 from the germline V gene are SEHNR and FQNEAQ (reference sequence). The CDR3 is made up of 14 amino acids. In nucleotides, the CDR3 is TGTGCCAGCAGCTTCCGGCAGGGCGCAGATACGCAGTATTTT. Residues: CASSFRQGADTQYF.

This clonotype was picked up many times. CDR3 in DNA: TGCAGTATCAGGGCTACAGATACGCAGTATTTT. Its translation is CSIRATDTQYF. V and J are TRBV29-1 and TRBJ2-3; maybe TRBD1 (5 bases). The CDR3 contains 11 residues. Per germline, CDR1 SQVTM and CDR2 ANQGSEA.

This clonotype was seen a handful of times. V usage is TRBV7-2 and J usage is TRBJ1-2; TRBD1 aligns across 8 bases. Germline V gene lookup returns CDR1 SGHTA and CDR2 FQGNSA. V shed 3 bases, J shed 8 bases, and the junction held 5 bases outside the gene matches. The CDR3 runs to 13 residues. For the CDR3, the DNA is TGTGCCAGCAGCTTCAGGGGGCCAGAGGGCTACACCTTC. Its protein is CASSFRGPEGYTF.

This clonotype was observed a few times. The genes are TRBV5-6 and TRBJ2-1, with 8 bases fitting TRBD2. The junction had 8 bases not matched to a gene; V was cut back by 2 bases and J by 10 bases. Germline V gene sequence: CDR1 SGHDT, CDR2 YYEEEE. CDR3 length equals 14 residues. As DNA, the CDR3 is TGTGCCAGCAGCTTTATTAGCGGGGCCCTCGAGCAGTTCTTC. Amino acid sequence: CASSFISGALEQFF.

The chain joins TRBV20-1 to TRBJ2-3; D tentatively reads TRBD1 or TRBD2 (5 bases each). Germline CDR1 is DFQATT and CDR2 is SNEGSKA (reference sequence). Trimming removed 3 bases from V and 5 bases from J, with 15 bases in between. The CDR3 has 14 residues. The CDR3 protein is CSARVGYGGDTQYF. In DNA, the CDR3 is TGCAGTGCTAGGGTTGGATATGGGGGAGATACGCAGTATTTT.

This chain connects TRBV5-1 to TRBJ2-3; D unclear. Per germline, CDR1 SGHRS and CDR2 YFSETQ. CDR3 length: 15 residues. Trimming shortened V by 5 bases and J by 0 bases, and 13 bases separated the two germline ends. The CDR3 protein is CASRRNLVSTDTQYF. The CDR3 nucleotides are TGCGCCAGCAGACGGAATCTGGTTAGCACAGATACGCAGTATTTT.

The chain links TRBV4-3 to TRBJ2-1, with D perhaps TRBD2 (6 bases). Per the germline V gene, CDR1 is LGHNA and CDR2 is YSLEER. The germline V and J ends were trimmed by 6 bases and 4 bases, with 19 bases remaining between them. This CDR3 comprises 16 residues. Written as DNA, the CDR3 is TGCGCCAGCAGTAGATTAACCGGGACTGGTTACAATGAGCAGTTCTTC. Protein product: CASSRLTGTGYNEQFF.

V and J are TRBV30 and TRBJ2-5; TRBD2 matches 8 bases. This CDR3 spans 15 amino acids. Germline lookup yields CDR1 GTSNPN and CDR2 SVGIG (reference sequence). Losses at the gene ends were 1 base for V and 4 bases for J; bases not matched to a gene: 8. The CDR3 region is CAWSGGRGGPETQYF. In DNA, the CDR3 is TGTGCCTGGAGTGGAGGTCGGGGGGGCCCAGAGACCCAGTACTTC.

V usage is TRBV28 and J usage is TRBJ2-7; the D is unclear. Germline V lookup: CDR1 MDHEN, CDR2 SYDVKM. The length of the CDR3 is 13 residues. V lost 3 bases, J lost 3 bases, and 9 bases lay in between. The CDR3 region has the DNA TGTGCCAGCAGTTTCGGCCAGGACTACGAGCAGTACGTC. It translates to CASSFGQDYEQYV.

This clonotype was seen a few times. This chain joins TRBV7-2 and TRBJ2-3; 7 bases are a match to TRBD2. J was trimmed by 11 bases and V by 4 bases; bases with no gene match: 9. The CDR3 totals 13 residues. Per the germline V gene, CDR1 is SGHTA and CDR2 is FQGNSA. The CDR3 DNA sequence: TGTGCCAGCAGCTCTAAACCGGGGGGTGGGCAGTATTTT. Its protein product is CASSSKPGGGQYF.

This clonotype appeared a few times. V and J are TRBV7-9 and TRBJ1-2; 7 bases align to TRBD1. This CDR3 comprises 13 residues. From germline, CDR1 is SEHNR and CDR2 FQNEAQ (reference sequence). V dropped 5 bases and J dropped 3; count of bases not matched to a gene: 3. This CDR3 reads CASSRDSDYGYTF. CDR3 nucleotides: TGTGCCAGCAGCCGGGACAGCGACTATGGCTACACCTTC.

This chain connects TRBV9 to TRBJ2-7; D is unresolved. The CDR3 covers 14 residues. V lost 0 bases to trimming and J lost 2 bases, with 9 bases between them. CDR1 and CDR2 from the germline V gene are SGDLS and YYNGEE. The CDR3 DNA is TGTGCCAGCAGCGTAGCTAGTCCCACCTACGAGCAGTACTTC. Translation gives CASSVASPTYEQYF. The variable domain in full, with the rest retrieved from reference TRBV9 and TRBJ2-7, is DSGVTQTPKHLITATGQRVTLRCSPRSGDLSVYWYQQSLDQGLQFLIQYYNGEERAKGNILERFSAQQFPDLHSELNLSSLELGDSALYFCASSVASPTYEQYFGPGTRLTVT.

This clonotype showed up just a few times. The CDR3 here is CSVGQGATGELFF. The CDR3 coding sequence is TGCAGCGTAGGTCAGGGGGCCACCGGGGAGCTGTTTTTT. The chain combines TRBV29-1 with TRBJ2-2, with 8 bases lining up with TRBD1. The CDR3 sequence is 13 residues long. V lost 6 bases and J lost 4; bases outside the gene matches: 4. The V gene's germline CDR1 is SQVTM and CDR2 ANQGSEA.

Here the CDR3 reads CASSRSWTETGEAFF. CDR3 sequence (DNA): TGCGCCAGCAGCCGATCTTGGACAGAAACGGGGGAAGCTTTCTTT. This chain uses TRBV4-3 with TRBJ1-1, with a tentative D call TRBD1 (6 bases). Germline assignment: CDR1 LGHNA and CDR2 YSLEER. Trimming shortened V by 4 bases and J by 8 bases, and 20 bases separated the two germline ends. This CDR3 is 15 amino acids long.

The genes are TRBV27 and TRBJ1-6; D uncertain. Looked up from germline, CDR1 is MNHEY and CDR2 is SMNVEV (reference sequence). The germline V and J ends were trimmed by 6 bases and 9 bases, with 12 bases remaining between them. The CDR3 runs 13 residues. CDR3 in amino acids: CASRSNEGSPLHF. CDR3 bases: TGTGCCAGCAGATCGAATGAGGGTTCACCCCTCCACTTT.